This T cell receptor beta chain was sequenced for a study of CD8 T cells in ankylosing spondylitis. Findings and caveats of the study: What appeared characteristic of ankylosing spondylitis blood was a TCR beta motif of 7 or 8 highly homologous variants.

As the method for making TCR beta libraries, quantitative 5'-RACE with molecular barcodes was used. TCRdb processed the 5' RACE reads anew with MiXCR; each CDR3 protein has one entry. The data contain some 140,000 distinct CDR3 sequences, around 7.9% of them singletons. This clonotype came up many times. The antigen remains undetermined. Mismatch with germline at one junction end may stem from a read error. This CDR3 comprises 12 residues. The TCR comes from a female donor with ankylosing spondylitis or in good health (not recorded which). The rearrangement links TRBV12-3 or TRBV12-4 to TRBJ1-2; D remains ambiguous. The sequenced sample was blood, either unsorted or a sorted T cell fraction (not recorded which). As DNA, the CDR3 is TGTGCCAGCAGTTTACAGAGGCTCCCACCCCACTTC. Its protein product is CASSLQRLPPHF.